These 5 T cell receptor beta chains were all obtained from the same sample, sequenced in a study of blood T cell repertoires in COVID-19. The method was immunoSEQ multiplex PCR; TCRdb's version includes in-frame clones alone and lacks a portion of them. The sample comprises about 220,000 clones, roughly 90% of which are singletons, and over 3% rests with the top ten. The material sequenced was PBMCs or T cells enriched from blood (not recorded which). The receptors shown here come from a middle-aged woman with acute COVID-19.

This rearrangement joins TRBV12-5 to TRBJ1-2; 7 bases map to TRBD1. The CDR3 has 15 residues. Germline loops: CDR1 LGHNT, CDR2 FRNRAP. The V segment lost 5 bases and the J segment 4 bases; nucleotides outside the gene matches: 10. In DNA form, the CDR3 reads TGTGCTAGTGGTATAACAGGGGCGACCGGCTATGGCTACACCTTC. It is translated as CASGITGATGYGYTF.

The chain is built from TRBV19 and TRBJ1-2; perhaps TRBD1 as D (5 bases). The CDR3 has 13 amino acids. V was clipped by 5 bases and J by 2 bases, with 9 bases between them. From germline, CDR1 is LNHDA and CDR2 SQIVND (reference sequence). CDR3 nucleotide sequence: TGTGCCAGTAGTCCGACAGAGAACTATGGCTACACCTTC. It encodes CASSPTENYGYTF.

In this sample, this clone turned up a few times. The rearrangement uses TRBV19 and TRBJ2-2; D not resolved. The CDR3 sequence is 14 residues long. V was cut by 1 base and J by 2 bases, with 5 bases left in between. Germline CDR1 and CDR2: LNHDA and SQIVND (reference sequence). The chain's CDR3 is CASSIVSNTGELFF. DNA for the CDR3: TGTGCCAGTAGTATAGTTTCTAACACCGGGGAGCTGTTTTTT.

This CDR3 is CASSPLPGGPEERNQPQHF. For the CDR3, the DNA is TGTGCCAGCAGCCCCCTCCCAGGGGGTCCCGAAGAGAGGAATCAGCCCCAGCATTTT. The chain uses TRBV27 and TRBJ1-5, with 7 nucleotides matching TRBD1. Trimming at V came to 6 bases and at J to 4 bases, leaving 21 bases not matched to a gene. The CDR3 is 19 amino acids. Looked up from germline, CDR1 is MNHEY and CDR2 is SMNVEV (reference sequence).

The CDR3 DNA sequence: TGTGCCAGCAGCCAAGATACAGGGGGCAACGATGAGCAGTTCTTC. Protein: CASSQDTGGNDEQFF. J is TRBJ2-1 and V is TRBV14; 9 bases map to TRBD1. Unmatched junction bases numbered 5, after V lost 0 bases and J lost 8 bases. CDR1 is SGHDN, CDR2 FVKESK, per germline. CDR3 length: 15 residues.